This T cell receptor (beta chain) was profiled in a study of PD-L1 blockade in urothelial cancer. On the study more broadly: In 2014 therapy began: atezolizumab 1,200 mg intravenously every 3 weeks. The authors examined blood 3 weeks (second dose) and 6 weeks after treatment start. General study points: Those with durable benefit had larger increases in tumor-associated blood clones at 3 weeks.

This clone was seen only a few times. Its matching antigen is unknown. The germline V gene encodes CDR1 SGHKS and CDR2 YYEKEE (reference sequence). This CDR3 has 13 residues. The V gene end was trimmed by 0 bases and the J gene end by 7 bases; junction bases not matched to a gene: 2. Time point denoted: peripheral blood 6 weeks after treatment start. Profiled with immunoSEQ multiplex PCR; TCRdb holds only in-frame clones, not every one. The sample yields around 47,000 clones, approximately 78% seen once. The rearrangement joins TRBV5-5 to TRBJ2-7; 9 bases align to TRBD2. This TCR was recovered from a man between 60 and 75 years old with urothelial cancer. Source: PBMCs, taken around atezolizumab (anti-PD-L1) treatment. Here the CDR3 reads CASSLGLAGEQYF. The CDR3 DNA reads TGTGCCAGCAGCTTGGGTCTAGCGGGGGAGCAGTACTTC.